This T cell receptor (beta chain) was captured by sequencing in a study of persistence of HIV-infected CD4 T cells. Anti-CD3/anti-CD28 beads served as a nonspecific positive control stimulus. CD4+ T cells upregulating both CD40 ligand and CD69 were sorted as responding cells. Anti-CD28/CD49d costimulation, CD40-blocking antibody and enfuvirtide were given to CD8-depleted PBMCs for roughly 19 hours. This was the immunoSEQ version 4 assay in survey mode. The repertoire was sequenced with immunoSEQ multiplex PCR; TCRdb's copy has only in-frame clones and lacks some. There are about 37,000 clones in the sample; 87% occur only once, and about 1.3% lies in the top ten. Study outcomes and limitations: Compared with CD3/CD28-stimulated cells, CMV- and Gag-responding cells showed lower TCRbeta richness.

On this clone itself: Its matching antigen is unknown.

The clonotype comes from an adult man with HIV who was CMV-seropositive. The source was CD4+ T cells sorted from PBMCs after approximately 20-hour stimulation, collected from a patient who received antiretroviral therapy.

The CDR3 region is CSAKDRWAFF. In DNA form, the CDR3 reads TGCAGTGCAAAGGACAGGTGGGCTTTCTTT. The rearrangement uses TRBV20-1 and TRBJ1-1; 7 nucleotides agree with TRBD1. The CDR3 has 10 residues. Trimming cost V 6 bases and J 11 bases; bases outside gene matches: 6. In germline, CDR1 is DFQATT, CDR2 SNEGSKA (reference sequence).